These 2 T cell receptor beta chains were all obtained from the same sample, sequenced in a study of blood T cell repertoires in COVID-19. Assay: immunoSEQ multiplex PCR; the TCRdb copy retains only in-frame clones and omits some. The sample holds some 69,000 clones, roughly 83% seen once. The sequenced sample consisted of peripheral blood. All receptors come from a man older than 75 with active or convalescent COVID-19.

The table lists this clone with a count of one. The V call is TRBV27, the J call TRBJ2-7; possibly TRBD2 for D (5 bases). CDR3 length: 13 amino acids. Trimming cost V 3 bases and J 6 bases, with 12 bases left between them. Germline V lookup: CDR1 MNHEY, CDR2 SMNVEV (reference sequence). The DNA of the CDR3 is TGTGCCAGCAGTTTCGGAGAGGGTTCCGAGCAGTACTTC. Translating it yields CASSFGEGSEQYF.

This chain links TRBV7-9 with TRBJ2-4; possible D gene TRBD1, 6 bases. The germline V gene has CDR1 SEHNR and CDR2 FQNEAQ (reference sequence). The V and J ends lost 1 base and 0 bases respectively, with 10 bases between them. The CDR3 has 16 residues. The CDR3 coding sequence is TGTGCCAGCAGCTTAGGGCAGGGGTTAGCCAAAAACATTCAGTACTTC. Its protein product is CASSLGQGLAKNIQYF. The full variable domain, in which reference TRBV7-9 and TRBJ2-4 provide the parts outside the CDR3, is DTGVSQNPRHKITKRGQNVTFRCDPISEHNRLYWYRQTLGQGPEFLTYFQNEAQLEKSRLLSDRFSAERPKGSFSTLEIQRTEQGDSAMYLCASSLGQGLAKNIQYFGAGTRLSVL.